This TCR beta chain originates from a study of regulatory T cells in long-lasting Graves disease. Germline V gene lookup returns CDR1 SGHRS and CDR2 YFSETQ. The CDR3 is 16 amino acids. Time point indicated: newly diagnosed GD, antithyroid drugs for less than 3 months. Researchers made the TCR library from RNA that was extracted from PBMCs. This clonotype was seen many times. The junction differs from germline at one of its ends, possibly a read error. Construction of the TCR beta libraries employed iRepertoire HTBI primers in conjunction with Arm-PCR of CDR3 regions. TCRdb itself ran the multiplex PCR reads through MiXCR, one entry per CDR3 protein. The profile shows about 350,000 distinct CDR3 sequences, over 15% of them singletons. These data also featured in a second study, about T cells in Graves' hyperthyroidism and ophthalmopathy.

The receptor was isolated from a man aged 40-49 years with Graves disease. This chain joins TRBV5-1 and TRBJ1-5; 10 bases agree with TRBD1. Sequenced here: peripheral blood mononuclear cells (PBMCs), sampled at new diagnosis, from a patient treated with antithyroid drugs. CDR3 in DNA: TGTGCCAGCAGCCGTGACAGGGGGCTCAGCAATCAGCCCCAGCATTTT. Residues: CASSRDRGLSNQPQHF.